The clone carrying this TCR beta chain was observed a handful of times. This study enrolled people aged about 18 to 90 from about 24 US geographic areas. J lost 5 bases, V lost 2 bases, and 6 bases had no gene match. Germline V gives CDR1 SEHNR, CDR2 FQNEAQ (reference sequence). There are 16 residues in the CDR3. These data come from a study of blood T cell repertoires in COVID-19. Overall study context: COVID-19 samples, acute and convalescent, were from the United States, Italy and Spain. In each case, the material was cDNA or gDNA derived from T cells, B-cell-depleted T cells, or PBMCs.

Per the original data handling: Amplification from reference gene primers served as the basis for estimated nucleated cell counts. The method was immunoSEQ multiplex PCR; TCRdb's version includes in-frame clones alone and lacks a portion of them. The V and J calls and clone size are taken from that table; D and trimming were inferred from the DNA. The sample has approximately 160,000 clones; 80% are singletons. The sequenced sample consisted of PBMCs or T cells enriched from blood (not recorded which). The rearrangement links TRBV7-9 to TRBJ2-2, with 9 bases matching TRBD1. The receptor was isolated from a man aged 40-49 years who had recovered from COVID-19. CDR3 nucleotides: TGTGCCAGCAGCTTAACAGGGGGCTTTGGAACCGGGGAGCTGTTTTTT. Translation: CASSLTGGFGTGELFF.